This T cell receptor beta chain was retrieved from a study of shared clonotypes between healthy human individuals. Looking at the study overall: The plates for each donor numbered three CD4 naive, three CD4 memory, two CD8 naive and one CD8 memory.

Sequenced by immunoSEQ multiplex PCR; TCRdb stores in-frame clones only, minus some. The sample contains some 2.1 million clones, 93% of which appear only once. Comment on this clone: This same CDR3 is encoded by further DNA sequences in the sample.

Terminally differentiated effector memory CD45RA+ cells were excluded by CCR7 positive selection of CD45RO-negative cells. All donors were healthy HIV-negative adults lacking recent acute infections or vaccinations. The CDR3 has 13 residues. V shed 5 bases and J shed 2 bases, with 9 bases lying between them. Looked up from germline, CDR1 is MGHRA and CDR2 is YSYEKL. The specimen was naive CD8+ T cells from PBMCs. The gene calls are TRBV4-1 and TRBJ1-1; D possibly corresponds to TRBD1 (5 bases). This receptor was identified in a man aged 18 to 29 in good health. Some clones in this sample may be carry-over from other donors' samples. CDR3 residues: CASSFRANTEAFF. The CDR3 DNA reads as TGCGCCAGCAGCTTCAGGGCAAACACTGAAGCTTTCTTT.